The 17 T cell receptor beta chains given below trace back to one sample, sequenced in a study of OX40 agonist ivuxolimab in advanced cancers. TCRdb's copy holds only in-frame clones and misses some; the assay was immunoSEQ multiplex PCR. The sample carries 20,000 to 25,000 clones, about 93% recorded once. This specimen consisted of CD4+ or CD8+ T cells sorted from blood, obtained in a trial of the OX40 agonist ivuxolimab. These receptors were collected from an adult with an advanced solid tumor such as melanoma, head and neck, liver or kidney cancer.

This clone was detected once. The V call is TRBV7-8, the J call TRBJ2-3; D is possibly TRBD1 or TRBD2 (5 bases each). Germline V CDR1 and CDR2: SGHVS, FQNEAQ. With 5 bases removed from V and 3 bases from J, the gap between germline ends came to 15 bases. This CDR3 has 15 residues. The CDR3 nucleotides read TGTGCCAGCAGCCGGGACCCCGGGCAAACAGATACGCAGTATTTT. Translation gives CASSRDPGQTDTQYF. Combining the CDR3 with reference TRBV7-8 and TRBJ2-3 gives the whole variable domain GAGVSQSPRYKVAKRGQDVALRCDPISGHVSLFWYQQALGQGPEFLTYFQNEAQLDKSGLPSDRFFAERPEGSVSTLKIQRTQQEDSAVYLCASSRDPGQTDTQYFGPGTRLTVL.

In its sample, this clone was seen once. The CDR3 coding sequence is TGTGCCAGCAGCTCCGGACGGTTCCAAGAGACCCAGTACTTC. Its protein product is CASSSGRFQETQYF. The V call is TRBV11-2, the J call TRBJ2-5; D remains unclear. Germline V gene sequence: CDR1 SGHAT, CDR2 FQNNGV. Trimming cost V 4 bases and J 1 base, with 10 bases left between them. The CDR3 is 14 amino acids.

The CDR3: CASSPKTGGNTEAFF. The CDR3 DNA reads as TGCGCCAGCAGCCCAAAGACAGGGGGCAACACTGAAGCTTTCTTT. The V gene is TRBV5-1, the J gene TRBJ1-1; 10 positions match TRBD1. The germline V gene encodes CDR1 SGHRS and CDR2 YFSETQ. The CDR3 consists of 15 residues. The V segment lost 4 bases and the J segment 2 bases; nucleotides outside the gene matches: 5.

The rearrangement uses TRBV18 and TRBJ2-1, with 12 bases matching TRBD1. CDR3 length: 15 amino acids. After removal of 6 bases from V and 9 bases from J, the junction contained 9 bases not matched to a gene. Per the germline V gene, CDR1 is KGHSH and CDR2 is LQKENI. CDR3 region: CASSHPGQGAGEQFF. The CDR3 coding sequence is TGTGCCAGCTCGCACCCGGGACAGGGGGCCGGTGAGCAGTTCTTC. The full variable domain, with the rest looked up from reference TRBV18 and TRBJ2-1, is NAGVMQNPRHLVRRRGQEARLRCSPMKGHSHVYWYRQLPEEGLKFMVYLQKENIIDESGMPKERFSAEFPKEGPSILRIQQVVRGDSAAYFCASSHPGQGAGEQFFGPGTRLTVL.

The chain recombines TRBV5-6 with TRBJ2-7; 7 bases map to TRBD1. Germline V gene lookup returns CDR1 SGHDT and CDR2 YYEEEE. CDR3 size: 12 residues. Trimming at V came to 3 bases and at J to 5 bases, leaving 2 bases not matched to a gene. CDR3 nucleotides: TGTGCCAGCAGCTACACAGGGGACGAGCAGTACTTC. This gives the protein CASSYTGDEQYF.

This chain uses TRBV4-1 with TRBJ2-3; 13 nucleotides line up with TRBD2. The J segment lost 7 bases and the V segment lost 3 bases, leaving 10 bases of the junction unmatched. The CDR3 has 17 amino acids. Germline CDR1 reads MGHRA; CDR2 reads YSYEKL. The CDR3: CASSHVTGTSGVNTQYF. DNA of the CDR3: TGCGCCAGCAGCCACGTGACCGGGACTAGCGGGGTCAATACGCAGTATTTT.

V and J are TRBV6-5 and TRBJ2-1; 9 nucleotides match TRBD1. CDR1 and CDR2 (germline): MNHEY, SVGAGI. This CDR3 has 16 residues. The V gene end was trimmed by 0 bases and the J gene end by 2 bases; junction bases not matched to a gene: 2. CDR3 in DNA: TGTGCCAGCAGTTACTCTCGACAGGGGGCCTACAATGAGCAGTTCTTC. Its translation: CASSYSRQGAYNEQFF.

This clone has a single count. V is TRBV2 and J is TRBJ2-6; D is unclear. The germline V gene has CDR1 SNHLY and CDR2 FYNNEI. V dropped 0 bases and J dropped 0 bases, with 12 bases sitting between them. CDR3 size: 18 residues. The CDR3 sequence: CASSEAGADPSGANVLTF. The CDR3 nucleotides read TGTGCCAGCAGTGAAGCGGGCGCAGATCCCTCTGGGGCCAACGTCCTGACTTTC.

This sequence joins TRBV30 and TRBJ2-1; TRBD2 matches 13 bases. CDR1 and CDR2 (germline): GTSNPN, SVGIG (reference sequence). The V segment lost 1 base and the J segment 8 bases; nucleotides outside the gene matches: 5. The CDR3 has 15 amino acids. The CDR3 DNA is TGTGCCTGGAGTGACGGGACTAGCGGGGTTCATGAGCAGTTCTTC. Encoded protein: CAWSDGTSGVHEQFF.

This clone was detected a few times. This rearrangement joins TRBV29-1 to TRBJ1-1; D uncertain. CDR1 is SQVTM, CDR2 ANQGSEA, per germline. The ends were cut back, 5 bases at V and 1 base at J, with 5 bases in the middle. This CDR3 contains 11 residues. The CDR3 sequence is CSVFPNTEAFF. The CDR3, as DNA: TGCAGCGTTTTTCCGAACACTGAAGCTTTCTTT.

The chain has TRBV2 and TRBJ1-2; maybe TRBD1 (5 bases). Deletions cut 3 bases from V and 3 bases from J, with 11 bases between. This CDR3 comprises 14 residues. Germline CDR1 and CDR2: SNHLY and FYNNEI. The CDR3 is CASSEGGVDYGYTF. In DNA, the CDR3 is TGTGCCAGCAGTGAGGGGGGAGTGGACTATGGCTACACCTTC.

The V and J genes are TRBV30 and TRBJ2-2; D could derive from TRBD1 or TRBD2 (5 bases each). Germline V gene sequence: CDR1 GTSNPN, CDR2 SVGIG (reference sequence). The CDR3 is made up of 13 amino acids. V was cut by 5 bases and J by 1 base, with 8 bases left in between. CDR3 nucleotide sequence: TGTGCCTGGGGGGGAGTGAACACCGGGGAGCTGTTTTTT. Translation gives CAWGGVNTGELFF.

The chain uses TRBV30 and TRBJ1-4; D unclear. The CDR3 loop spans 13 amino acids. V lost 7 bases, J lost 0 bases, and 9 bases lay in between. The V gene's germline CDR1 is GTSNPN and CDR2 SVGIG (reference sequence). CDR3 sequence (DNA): TGTGCCTCCCAGGTCGCAACTAATGAAAAACTGTTTTTT. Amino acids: CASQVATNEKLFF. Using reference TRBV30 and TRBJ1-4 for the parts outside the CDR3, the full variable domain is SQTIHQWPATLVQPVGSPLSLECTVEGTSNPNLYWYRQAAGRGLQLLFYSVGIGQISSEVPQNLSASRPQDRQFILSSKKLLLSDSGFYLCASQVATNEKLFFGSGTQLSVL.

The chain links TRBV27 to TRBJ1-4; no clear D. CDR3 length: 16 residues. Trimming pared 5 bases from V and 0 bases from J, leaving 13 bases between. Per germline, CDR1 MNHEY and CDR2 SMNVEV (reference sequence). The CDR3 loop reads CASSPPGSATNEKLFF. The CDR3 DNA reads TGTGCCAGCAGTCCCCCCGGCTCGGCAACTAATGAAAAACTGTTTTTT. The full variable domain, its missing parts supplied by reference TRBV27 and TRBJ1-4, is EAQVTQNPRYLITVTGKKLTVTCSQNMNHEYMSWYRQDPGLGLRQIYYSMNVEVTDKGDVPEGYKVSRKEKRNFPLILESPSPNQTSLYFCASSPPGSATNEKLFFGSGTQLSVL.

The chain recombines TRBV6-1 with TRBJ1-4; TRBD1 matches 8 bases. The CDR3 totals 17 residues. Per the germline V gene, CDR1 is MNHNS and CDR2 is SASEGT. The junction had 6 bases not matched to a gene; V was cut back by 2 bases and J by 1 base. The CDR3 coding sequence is TGTGCCAGCAGTGAATTAAGGACAGGGAGAACTAATGAAAAACTGTTTTTT. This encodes CASSELRTGRTNEKLFF.

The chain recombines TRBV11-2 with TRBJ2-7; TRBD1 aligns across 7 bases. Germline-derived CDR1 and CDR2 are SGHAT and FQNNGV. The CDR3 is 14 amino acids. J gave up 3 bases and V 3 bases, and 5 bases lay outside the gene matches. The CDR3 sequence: CASSLGAGGYEQYF. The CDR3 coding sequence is TGTGCCAGCAGCTTGGGGGCAGGGGGCTACGAGCAGTACTTC.

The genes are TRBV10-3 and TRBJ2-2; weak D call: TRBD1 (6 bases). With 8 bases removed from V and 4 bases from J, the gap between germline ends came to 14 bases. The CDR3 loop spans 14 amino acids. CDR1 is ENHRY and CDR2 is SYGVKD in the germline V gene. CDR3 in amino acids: CAIWDAGATGELFF. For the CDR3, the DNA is TGTGCCATCTGGGACGCAGGGGCCACCGGGGAGCTGTTTTTT.